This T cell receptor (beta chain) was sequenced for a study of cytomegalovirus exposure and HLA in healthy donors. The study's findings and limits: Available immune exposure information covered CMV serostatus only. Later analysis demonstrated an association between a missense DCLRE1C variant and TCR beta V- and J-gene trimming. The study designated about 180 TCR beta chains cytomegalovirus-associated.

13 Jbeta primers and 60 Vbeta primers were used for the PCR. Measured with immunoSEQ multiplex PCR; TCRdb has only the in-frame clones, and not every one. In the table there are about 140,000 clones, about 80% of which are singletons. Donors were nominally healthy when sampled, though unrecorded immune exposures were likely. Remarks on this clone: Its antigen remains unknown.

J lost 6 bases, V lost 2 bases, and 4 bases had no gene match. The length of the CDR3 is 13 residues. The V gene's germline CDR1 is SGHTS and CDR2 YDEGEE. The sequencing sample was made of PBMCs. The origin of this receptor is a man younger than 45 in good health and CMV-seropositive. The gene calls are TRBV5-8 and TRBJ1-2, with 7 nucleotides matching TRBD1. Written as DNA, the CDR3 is TGTGCCAGCAGCTTTCTTACAGGGGATGGCTACACCTTC. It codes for CASSFLTGDGYTF.